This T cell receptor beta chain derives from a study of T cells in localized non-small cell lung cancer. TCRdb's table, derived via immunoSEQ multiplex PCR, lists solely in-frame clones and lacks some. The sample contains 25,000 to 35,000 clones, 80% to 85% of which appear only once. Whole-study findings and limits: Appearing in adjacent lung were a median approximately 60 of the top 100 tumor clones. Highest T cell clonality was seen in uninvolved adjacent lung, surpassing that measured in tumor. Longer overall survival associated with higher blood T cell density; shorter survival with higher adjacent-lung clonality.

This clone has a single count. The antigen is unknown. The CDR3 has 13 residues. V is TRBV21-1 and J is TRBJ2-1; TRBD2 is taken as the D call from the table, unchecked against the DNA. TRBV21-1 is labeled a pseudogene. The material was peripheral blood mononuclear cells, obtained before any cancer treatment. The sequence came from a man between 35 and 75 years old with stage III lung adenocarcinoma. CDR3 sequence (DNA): TGTGCCACCAGCTCAAGGGACTGCAATGAGCAGTTCTTC. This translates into CATSSRDCNEQFF.